The next 25 T cell receptor beta chains were all read from a single sample in a study of CD8+ T cells in alopecia areata. cDNA prepared by RNA extraction and subsequent reverse transcription served as the template for sequencing. Sequencing was performed with immunoSEQ multiplex PCR; in TCRdb, only in-frame clones are kept and a portion is missing. Among about 150,000 clones listed, 50% to 65% were seen once. This material consisted of CD8+ T cells sorted from blood, taken at week 0. These receptors originate from a human donor with alopecia areata.

This sequence joins TRBV29-1 and TRBJ2-7, with TRBD1 identical over 9 bases. The CDR3 is 18 residues long. Germline loops: CDR1 SQVTM, CDR2 ANQGSEA. Losses at the gene ends were 7 bases for V and 0 bases for J; bases not matched to a gene: 19. CDR3 sequence: CSAPSPSRDRESSYEQYF. The CDR3 DNA follows: TGCAGCGCCCCGAGTCCTTCACGGGACAGGGAAAGCTCCTACGAGCAGTACTTC.

This chain uses TRBV5-1 with TRBJ2-3, with 8 bases that match TRBD1. Germline V CDR1 and CDR2: SGHRS, YFSETQ. Germline trimming cut 3 bases from V and 5 bases from J; bases unmatched to any gene: 5. The CDR3 sequence is 14 residues long. The CDR3 DNA sequence: TGCGCCAGCAGCTCCAGGGGGCCGGGAGATACGCAGTATTTT. This codes for CASSSRGPGDTQYF. The variable domain in full, completed from reference TRBV5-1 and TRBJ2-3, reads KAGVTQTPRYLIKTRGQQVTLSCSPISGHRSVSWYQQTPGQGLQFLFEYFSETQRNKGNFPGRFSGRQFSNSRSEMNVSTLELGDSALYLCASSSRGPGDTQYFGPGTRLTVL.

V and J are TRBV27 and TRBJ1-2, with D unclear. Deletions cut 6 bases from V and 5 bases from J, with 10 bases between. The germline V gene encodes CDR1 MNHEY and CDR2 SMNVEV (reference sequence). The CDR3 loop spans 12 amino acids. The CDR3 protein is CASSPDLYGYTF. The CDR3 region has the DNA TGTGCCAGCAGCCCGGACTTATATGGCTACACCTTC.

The chain is built from TRBV5-5 and TRBJ2-7; unclear D gene. Germline V gene sequence: CDR1 SGHKS, CDR2 YYEKEE (reference sequence). The CDR3 covers 11 residues. Trimming pared 3 bases from V and 0 bases from J, leaving 1 base between. The CDR3 DNA follows: TGTGCCAGCAGCTACTCCTACGAGCAGTACTTC. Protein: CASSYSYEQYF.

The V gene is TRBV7-9, the J gene TRBJ2-3; D is perhaps TRBD2 (5 bases). The CDR3 loop spans 13 amino acids. Between the trimmed V and J ends, which lost 5 bases and 4 bases, there was a span of 10 bases. Germline assignment: CDR1 SEHNR and CDR2 FQNEAQ (reference sequence). CDR3 in amino acids: CASSPEGADTQYF. The CDR3 nucleotides read TGTGCCAGCAGCCCCGAGGGCGCAGATACGCAGTATTTT.

The chain couples TRBV7-8 to TRBJ1-1; the D is unclear. The CDR3 has 15 residues. Trimming removed 1 base from V and 1 base from J, with 10 bases in between. Germline V CDR1 and CDR2: SGHVS, FQNEAQ. For the CDR3, the DNA is TGTGCCAGCAGCTTAGGTACCGCGGCGAACACTGAAGCTTTCTTT. Encoded protein: CASSLGTAANTEAFF.

This chain joins TRBV4-3 and TRBJ1-3, with 8 positions matching TRBD1. Germline assignment: CDR1 LGHNA and CDR2 YSLEER. CDR3 length equals 19 residues. The V segment lost 0 bases and the J segment 3 bases; nucleotides outside the gene matches: 13. In DNA, the CDR3 is TGCGCCAGCAGCCAAGATCGGTCCCAAGGACAGGGAGTTGGAAACACCATATATTTT. Amino acid sequence: CASSQDRSQGQGVGNTIYF.

This sequence joins TRBV7-2 and TRBJ1-2; D gene ambiguous. The CDR3 sequence is 14 residues long. V was shortened by 0 bases and J by 4 bases, with 9 bases between the two germline ends. The germline CDR1 and CDR2 sequences are SGHTA and FQGNSA. The CDR3 nucleotides are TGTGCCAGCAGCTTAGCGGATCGCAGCTATGGCTACACCTTC. Protein sequence: CASSLADRSYGYTF.

This clone was recorded a few times. The chain joins TRBV19 to TRBJ2-2; 8 nucleotides match TRBD2. The CDR3 extends over 15 amino acids. Losses at the gene ends were 6 bases for V and 2 bases for J; bases not matched to a gene: 5. Germline CDR1 and CDR2: LNHDA and SQIVND (reference sequence). This chain's CDR3 is CASRSSGGNTGELFF. The CDR3 DNA is TGTGCCAGTAGGTCAAGCGGGGGAAACACCGGGGAGCTGTTTTTT.

This clone appeared once. The rearrangement links TRBV30 to TRBJ1-2, with D uncertain. The CDR3 consists of 14 residues. Germline CDR1 reads GTSNPN; CDR2 reads SVGIG (reference sequence). V was cut by 1 base and J by 6 bases, with 15 bases left in between. The CDR3 is CAWSAQTARDGYTF. The CDR3 DNA follows: TGTGCCTGGAGTGCCCAGACGGCACGGGATGGCTACACCTTC.

The rearrangement uses TRBV30 and TRBJ1-1; D may be TRBD1 (6 bases). The CDR3 has 15 amino acids. V lost 2 bases and J 3 bases, leaving 16 bases between the germline ends. Germline lookup yields CDR1 GTSNPN and CDR2 SVGIG (reference sequence). The CDR3 loop is CAWSQDLGGYTEAFF. CDR3 nucleotide sequence: TGTGCCTGGAGTCAAGATTTAGGGGGGTACACTGAAGCTTTCTTT.

This rearrangement joins TRBV5-6 to TRBJ2-7; the match to TRBD1 covers 7 bases. The CDR3 loop spans 15 amino acids. Looked up from germline, CDR1 is SGHDT and CDR2 is YYEEEE. After removal of 0 bases from V and 2 bases from J, the junction contained 5 bases not matched to a gene. CDR3 sequence reads: CASSLGTGVPYEQYF. DNA for the CDR3: TGTGCCAGCAGCTTGGGCACAGGGGTTCCCTACGAGCAGTACTTC.

This sequence joins TRBV29-1 and TRBJ2-1; no reliable D call. CDR1 and CDR2 from the germline V gene are SQVTM and ANQGSEA. V was pared by 4 bases and J by 3 bases, with 13 bases between. The CDR3 is 14 residues long. CDR3 nucleotides: TGCAGCGTTGTTTCTCACGGTAACTACAATGAGCAGTTCTTC. Translated: CSVVSHGNYNEQFF.

This clone was counted between two and nine times. This CDR3 is also generated by other DNA sequences in the sample. The chain couples TRBV30 to TRBJ2-7; TRBD1 aligns across 7 bases. CDR1 and CDR2 (germline): GTSNPN, SVGIG (reference sequence). V was pared by 3 bases and J by 4 bases, with 0 bases of the junction left unmatched. The CDR3 has 11 residues. The CDR3 sequence is CAWRTGYEQYF. CDR3 bases: TGTGCCTGGAGGACAGGGTACGAGCAGTACTTC. Full variable domain (rest looked up from reference TRBV30 and TRBJ2-7): SQTIHQWPATLVQPVGSPLSLECTVEGTSNPNLYWYRQAAGRGLQLLFYSVGIGQISSEVPQNLSASRPQDRQFILSSKKLLLSDSGFYLCAWRTGYEQYFGPGTRLTVT.

This clone was observed a single time. The V gene is TRBV30, the J gene TRBJ1-2; possible D gene TRBD1, 5 bases. V lost 4 bases, J lost 8 bases, and 14 bases lay in between. Per germline, CDR1 GTSNPN and CDR2 SVGIG (reference sequence). The CDR3 contains 12 residues. The CDR3 nucleotides are TGTGCCTGGACCGACGGGGGGAACGGCTACACCTTC. Protein product: CAWTDGGNGYTF.

The V gene is TRBV7-2, the J gene TRBJ1-2, with D uncertain. This CDR3 region has 15 residues. Trimming removed 4 bases at V and 6 bases at J, with 18 bases between. The germline V gene has CDR1 SGHTA and CDR2 FQGNSA. CDR3 sequence (DNA): TGTGCCAGCAGCTCAAGCGGCAGGATGGAGGATGGCTACACCTTC. Translating gives CASSSSGRMEDGYTF.

About this clone: This sample also contains other DNA sequences that code for the same CDR3. J is TRBJ1-5 and V is TRBV30, with D hard to call. The ends were cut back, 1 base at V and 4 bases at J, with 5 bases in the middle. This CDR3 is built from 12 residues. Germline-derived CDR1 and CDR2 are GTSNPN and SVGIG (reference sequence). This CDR3 is CAWSGGNQPQHF. DNA of the CDR3: TGTGCCTGGAGTGGGGGTAATCAGCCCCAGCATTTT.

This clone was seen only once. The chain has TRBV9 and TRBJ2-5, with D perhaps matching TRBD2 (6 bases). Germline V lookup: CDR1 SGDLS, CDR2 YYNGEE. The CDR3 covers 15 residues. V was pared by 3 bases and J by 2 bases, with 14 bases between. CDR3: CASSDGAGKQETQYF. CDR3 DNA sequence: TGTGCCAGCAGCGACGGGGCGGGGAAACAAGAGACCCAGTACTTC.

The V gene is TRBV5-6, the J gene TRBJ1-2, with a weak D call TRBD1 (5 bases). This CDR3 region has 12 residues. The V end lost 7 bases, the J end lost 8 bases, and 15 bases lay between the germline ends. Germline V gene lookup returns CDR1 SGHDT and CDR2 YYEEEE. The CDR3 DNA sequence: TGTGCCAGCGGATTCGCGGGGGAAGGCTACACCTTC. Translating it yields CASGFAGEGYTF.

This clone came up once. This chain links TRBV5-1 with TRBJ2-1, with 7 bases matching TRBD2. Per germline, CDR1 SGHRS and CDR2 YFSETQ. The trim removed 0 bases at V and 0 bases at J, leaving 9 bases unmatched. The CDR3 has 18 residues. The CDR3 DNA reads as TGCGCCAGCAGCTTGGATCGAAGGCGGGGGAGCTCCTACAATGAGCAGTTCTTC. Amino acids: CASSLDRRRGSSYNEQFF.

This clone has just a few counts. The sample contains more than one DNA sequence encoding this CDR3. The CDR3 DNA reads as TGTGCTAGTGGTTTGGGGAACACTGAAGCTTTCTTT. Amino acids: CASGLGNTEAFF. The rearrangement links TRBV12-5 to TRBJ1-1; D is uncertain. V dropped 1 base and J dropped 1 base, with 1 base sitting between them. This CDR3 contains 12 residues. In germline, CDR1 is LGHNT, CDR2 FRNRAP.

The rearrangement uses TRBV9 and TRBJ1-2; no firm D call. V was trimmed by 0 bases and J by 5 bases, leaving 11 bases between them. From germline, CDR1 is SGDLS and CDR2 YYNGEE. The CDR3 has 14 residues. CDR3 sequence (DNA): TGTGCCAGCAGCGTAGGGCGGAAAGGATATGGCTACACCTTC. Translation gives CASSVGRKGYGYTF.

The chain uses TRBV20-1 and TRBJ2-1; D not resolved. The CDR3 length is 10 residues. CDR1 and CDR2 (germline): DFQATT, SNEGSKA (reference sequence). The CDR3 sequence is CSPPGNEQFF. CDR3 bases: TGCAGCCCCCCTGGGAATGAGCAGTTCTTC.

In its sample, this clone was seen a few times. This sequence joins TRBV29-1 and TRBJ2-7; tentatively, D is TRBD2 (6 bases). The CDR3 contains 11 residues. Germline V lookup: CDR1 SQVTM, CDR2 ANQGSEA. The V end lost 7 bases, the J end lost 6 bases, and 13 bases lay between the germline ends. The CDR3 spells CSAAGDSEQYF. CDR3 in DNA: TGCAGCGCCGCCGGGGACTCCGAGCAGTACTTC.

The chain employs TRBV25-1 and TRBJ2-7; D is undetermined. The CDR3 is made up of 15 amino acids. Germline V gives CDR1 MGHDK, CDR2 SYGVNS. V lost 0 bases, J lost 0 bases, and 9 bases lay in between. CDR3 loop: CASSEYASSSYEQYF. In DNA form, the CDR3 reads TGTGCCAGCAGTGAATACGCATCTAGCTCCTACGAGCAGTACTTC.